Presented here are 2 T cell receptor beta chains from one specimen sequenced in a study of blood T cells in healthy people across ages. For the second PCR, which ran for roughly 6 to 11 cycles, a sample-barcoded 5' primer and a J-beta primer mix were used. A single record per CDR3 protein comes from TCRdb applying MiXCR to the 5' RACE reads. The data hold roughly 1 million distinct CDR3 sequences, with roughly 24% observed a single time. A further study also used this sample, focusing on T cells of mothers and their children.

Sequencing input: blood. The receptor set was obtained from a girl aged 2 to 9 in good health.

J is TRBJ2-7 and V is TRBV4-1, with 12 bases aligning to TRBD2. The J segment lost 0 bases and the V segment lost 4 bases, leaving 13 bases of the junction unmatched. Germline CDR1 is MGHRA and CDR2 is YSYEKL. The CDR3 is 19 amino acids. CDR3 nucleotides: TGCGCCAGCAGCCCTTTGGGACTAGCGGGCGGACCGCCCTCCTACGAGCAGTACTTC. Translated, it gives CASSPLGLAGGPPSYEQYF.

The sample holds a few counts of this clonotype. The gene calls are TRBV12-3 or TRBV12-4 and TRBJ2-7; no definite D call. The CDR3 spans 12 residues. Trimming shortened V by 2 bases and J by 6 bases, and 8 bases separated the two germline ends. The CDR3 nucleotides read TGTGCCAGCAGTTTAATCCCCTCCGAGCAGTACTTC. Protein product: CASSLIPSEQYF.